Listed below are T cell receptor beta chains from one sample, sequenced in a study of cytomegalovirus exposure and HLA in healthy donors. The table came from immunoSEQ multiplex PCR; TCRdb's copy has only in-frame clones and leaves some out. The table lists about 150,000 clones, roughly 83% of them singletons. Sequencing input: PBMCs. The receptor source for this set is a boy aged 2-15 years in good health and CMV-seronegative. Both conserved end residues are part of each CDR3. The D gene is left open where the match is weak. Size is stated for part of the rows, as once, few or many counts, or as a class when the clone is expanded.

V	size	J	D	DNA	CDR3
TRBV5-4	-	TRBJ1-2	TRBD1	TGTGCCAGCAGCTTGACGGACAGGGGACAAGGCTACACCTTC	CASSLTDRGQGYTF
TRBV27	-	TRBJ2-1	TRBD2	TGTGCCAGCAGCCCCAGTTCCTTCATAGCGGGCTACAATGAGCAGTTCTTC	CASSPSSFIAGYNEQFF
TRBV10-3	-	TRBJ2-6	TRBD1	TGTGCCATCAGTCTCCGGGACAGCTCCTCTGGGGCCAACGTCCTGACTTTC	CAISLRDSSSGANVLTF
TRBV6-1	-	TRBJ2-1	-	TGTGCCACCAAGCGCAATGAGCAGTTCTTC	CATKRNEQFF
TRBV7-6	-	TRBJ2-2	TRBD2	TGTGCCAGCAGCCCCAGGACTAGCGGGCTCACCGGGGAGCTGTTTTTT	CASSPRTSGLTGELFF
TRBV5-1	-	TRBJ1-4	-	TGCGCCAGCAGCACAGGGAACTTGGAAAAACTGTTTTTT	CASSTGNLEKLFF
TRBV10-3	-	TRBJ2-7	TRBD1	TGTGCCATCAGCCCCGGGACAGGGCAAGAGGAGCAGTACTTC	CAISPGTGQEEQYF
TRBV6-4	-	TRBJ2-1	-	TGTGCCAGCAGTGACGCTGCGGGTGGAGGGAGAGGATACAATGAGCAGTTCTTC	CASSDAAGGGRGYNEQFF
TRBV6-4	-	TRBJ1-2	-	TGTGCCATTCCCCAGGAGGGCGGCTACACCTTC	CAIPQEGGYTF
TRBV5-1	-	TRBJ2-7	TRBD2	TGCGCCAGCAGCTTGGATAGCGGGGCCAGCTCCTACGAGCAGTACTTC	CASSLDSGASSYEQYF
TRBV7-3	once	TRBJ2-5	TRBD2	TGTGCCAGCAGCTTTAGCGGGAGAGGTGGGGAGACCCAGTACTTC	CASSFSGRGGETQYF
TRBV5-4	-	TRBJ1-1	TRBD1	TGTGCCAGCAGCGGGGGACAGGGGGCCCACTTTTACACTGAAGCTTTCTTT	CASSGGQGAHFYTEAFF
TRBV4-2	-	TRBJ2-3	TRBD2	TGTGCCAGCAGCCTCGGGACTAGTCAGTATTTT	CASSLGTSQYF
TRBV10-3	few	TRBJ2-6	-	TGTGCCATCAGTGACGGGAACTCTGGGGCCAACGTCCTGACTTTC	CAISDGNSGANVLTF
TRBV9	-	TRBJ2-7	TRBD2	TGTGCCAGCAGCGCGTTAGCGGGACACGAGCAGTACTTC	CASSALAGHEQYF
TRBV5-1	-	TRBJ2-3	TRBD2	TGCGCCAGCAGCTTGACGGGAGGGGGGACAGATACGCAGTATTTT	CASSLTGGGTDTQYF
TRBV29-1	-	TRBJ1-5	TRBD1	TGCAGCGACACAGGGGGCAATCAGCCCCAGCATTTT	CSDTGGNQPQHF
TRBV11-1	-	TRBJ1-1	-	TGTGCCAGCAGCTCCACAGGGCTCCTCACTGAAGCTTTCTTT	CASSSTGLLTEAFF
TRBV28	-	TRBJ1-3	-	TGTGCCAGCAGTTCACCCTCTGAGCGTGGTAGAAACACCATATATTTT	CASSSPSERGRNTIYF
TRBV4-1	-	TRBJ2-7	-	TGCGCCAGCAGCCAAGGAGGCGGGTCTGATTACGAGCAGTACTTC	CASSQGGGSDYEQYF
TRBV28	few	TRBJ2-3	TRBD2	TGTGCCAGCAGTGCCCCACTGGGCGGGAGAATGTATACGCAGTATTTT	CASSAPLGGRMYTQYF
TRBV2	-	TRBJ1-2	-	TGTGCCAGCACCGGCAGACAGAGATCCTATGGCTACACCTTC	CASTGRQRSYGYTF
TRBV5-6	few	TRBJ2-7	TRBD1	TGTGCCAGCAGCTTAGGGGCAGGGGGCAAATACGAGCAGTACTTC	CASSLGAGGKYEQYF
TRBV30	-	TRBJ2-7	-	TGTGCCTGGAGTTGGGGCAGGACCGAGCAGTACTTC	CAWSWGRTEQYF
TRBV6-1	-	TRBJ1-2	TRBD1	TGTGCCAGCAGTGAAGACACAGGGGACTATGGCTACACCTTC	CASSEDTGDYGYTF
TRBV7-6	once	TRBJ1-1	-	TGTGCCAGCAGCAGTGGGGCGAGAATGAACACTGAAGCTTTCTTT	CASSSGARMNTEAFF
TRBV7-2	-	TRBJ2-1	TRBD2	TGTGCCAGCAGCTTAGCGGCTAGCGGGAGAAACAATGAGCAGTTCTTC	CASSLAASGRNNEQFF
TRBV10-2	-	TRBJ2-1	TRBD2	TGCGCCAGCAGTGAGTTGGGACTAGCGGGACGTCACGGGCAGTTCTTC	CASSELGLAGRHGQFF
TRBV6-5	-	TRBJ2-1	TRBD2	TGTGCCAGCGGGACTAGCGGTTACAATGAGCAGTTCTTC	CASGTSGYNEQFF
TRBV9	-	TRBJ1-1	-	TGTGCCAGCAGCGTAGCCAGGGGAAACACTGAAGCTTTCTTT	CASSVARGNTEAFF
TRBV25-1	-	TRBJ1-1	-	TGTGCCAGCAGTGATGTAGGCAGGGCTCGAAGGGCTTTCTTT	CASSDVGRARRAFF
TRBV11-3	-	TRBJ2-2	-	TGTGCCAGCAGCTCGCGGGACAGCCACACCGGGGAGCTGTTTTTT	CASSSRDSHTGELFF